This TCR beta chain stems from a study of T cell changes during pregnancy in multiple sclerosis. Looked up from germline, CDR1 is SGHTS and CDR2 is YDEGEE. The CDR3 has 14 residues. V lost 5 bases to trimming and J lost 4 bases, with 15 bases between them. Using immunoSEQ multiplex PCR, the repertoire was profiled, and TCRdb retains in-frame clones only, with some absent. The table lists some 99,000 clones, around 90% of them singletons. The sequencing used peripheral blood, collected after pregnancy. The receptor was isolated from a female donor in good health, enrolled as a control in a pregnancy study. The chain couples TRBV5-8 to TRBJ1-2; a weak D match, TRBD1 (6 bases). This CDR3 is CASRPRGGGYGYTF. The DNA of the CDR3 is TGTGCCAGCAGGCCGAGGGGAGGGGGCTATGGCTACACCTTC.